This record covers a single T cell receptor beta chain. Here immunoSEQ multiplex PCR was the method, and the copy in TCRdb shows in-frame clones only, minus some. In the table there are 150,000 to 200,000 clones, 84% of which are singletons. This CDR3 has 13 amino acids. Germline V lookup: CDR1 SGHDN, CDR2 FVKESK. Trimming removed 2 bases at V and 2 bases at J, with 4 bases between. Researchers sorted participants into cohorts using their self-reported clinical history. This entry comes from a study of blood T cell repertoires in COVID-19. The sequence derives from a man aged 50-59 years who had recovered from COVID-19. This chain links TRBV14 with TRBJ2-1; no reliable D call. The specimen sequenced was PBMCs or T cells enriched from blood (not recorded which). This chain's CDR3 is CASSQQTYNEQFF. The DNA for the CDR3 is TGTGCCAGCAGCCAACAGACCTACAATGAGCAGTTCTTC.